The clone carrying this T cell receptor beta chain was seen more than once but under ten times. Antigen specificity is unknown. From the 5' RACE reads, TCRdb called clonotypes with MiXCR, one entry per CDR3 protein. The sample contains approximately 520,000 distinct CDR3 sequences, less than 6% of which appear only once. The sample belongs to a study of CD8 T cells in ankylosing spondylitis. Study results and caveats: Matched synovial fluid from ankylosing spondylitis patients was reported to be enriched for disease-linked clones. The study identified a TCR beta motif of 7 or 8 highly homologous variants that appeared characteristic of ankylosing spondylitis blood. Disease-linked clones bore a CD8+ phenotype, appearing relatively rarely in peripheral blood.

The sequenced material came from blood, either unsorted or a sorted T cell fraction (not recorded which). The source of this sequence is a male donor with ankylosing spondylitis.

The CDR3 DNA reads as TGTGCCAGCAGCCCGGACAGGGAAAATGAGCAGTTCTTC. Encoded protein: CASSPDRENEQFF. The chain links TRBV7-3 to TRBJ2-1, with 8 positions matching TRBD1. This CDR3 contains 13 residues. Germline-derived CDR1 and CDR2 are SGHTA and FQGTGA. The ends lost 5 bases at V and 7 bases at J; junction bases unmatched: 4. Using reference TRBV7-3 and TRBJ2-1 for the parts outside the CDR3, the full variable domain is GAGVSQTPSNKVTEKGKYVELRCDPISGHTALYWYRQSLGQGPEFLIYFQGTGAADDSGLPNDRFFAVRPEGSVSTLKIQRTERGDSAVYLCASSPDRENEQFFGPGTRLTVL.